This passage covers 18 T cell receptor beta chains from one sample sequenced in a study of human T cells and chemical hapten exposure. Via MiXCR, TCRdb re-called the RACE reads, giving one row per CDR3 protein. The top ten hold more than 2.5% of the sample, which has 100,000 to 120,000 distinct CDR3 sequences, less than 35% seen once. As for time point: patch test 3, about 24 weeks after DPC sensitization. Treatment of the sample: therapeutic diphenylcyclopropenone sensitization with weekly scalp DPC. The sample was whole blood, taken in connection with sensitization to the hapten diphenylcyclopropenone (DPC). The receptors here all came from a man in his forties or fifties with alopecia areata. Some clones in this sample may be carry-over from other donors' samples.

The chain is built from TRBV5-5 and TRBJ1-3, with TRBD1 as a possible D gene (6 bases). Trimming removed 6 bases at V and 4 bases at J, with 17 bases between. CDR1 SGHKS and CDR2 YYEKEE come from the germline V gene (reference sequence). The length of the CDR3 is 15 residues. The CDR3 region has the DNA TGTGCCAGCACCATGAGTCAGGGGTCCGGAAACACCATATATTTT. Protein product: CASTMSQGSGNTIYF.

This clonotype was found a few times. The rearrangement joins TRBV7-3 to TRBJ1-1, with D possibly TRBD1 on 5 matching bases. Trimming stripped 9 bases from V and 5 bases from J, with 13 bases between. The CDR3 contains 12 residues. Per the germline V gene, CDR1 is SGHTA and CDR2 is FQGTGA. The CDR3 loop reads CASKSQGTEAFF. As DNA, the CDR3 is TGTGCCAGTAAAAGCCAGGGAACTGAAGCTTTCTTT.

This clonotype was recorded a few times. This chain links TRBV20-1 with TRBJ2-3; D ambiguous. Germline CDR1 DFQATT, CDR2 SNEGSKA (reference sequence). Deletions cut 1 base from V and 0 bases from J, with 8 bases between. The CDR3 covers 14 residues. This CDR3 is CSARVALSTDTQYF. The CDR3 coding sequence is TGCAGTGCTAGAGTGGCCCTAAGCACAGATACGCAGTATTTT.

CDR3 residues: CASSLARGAGNTIYF. The DNA of the CDR3 is TGTGCCAGCAGCTTAGCACGGGGGGCTGGAAACACCATATATTTT. The gene calls are TRBV7-2 and TRBJ1-3; a possible D gene is TRBD1 (5 bases). V lost 0 bases to trimming and J lost 2 bases, with 8 bases between them. This CDR3 is 15 amino acids long. CDR1 and CDR2 from the germline V gene are SGHTA and FQGNSA.

The chain carries TRBV29-1 and TRBJ2-6; D uncertain. Between the trimmed V and J ends, which lost 1 base and 2 bases, there was a span of 3 bases. The CDR3 consists of 13 residues. Per the germline V gene, CDR1 is SQVTM and CDR2 is ANQGSEA. CDR3: CSVEATGANVLTF. The CDR3, as DNA: TGCAGCGTTGAAGCGACTGGGGCCAACGTCCTGACTTTC.

This chain links TRBV7-2 with TRBJ2-7, with a weak D call TRBD1 (5 bases). Germline-derived CDR1 and CDR2 are SGHTA and FQGNSA. CDR3 size: 12 residues. Trimming cost V 5 bases and J 2 bases, with 7 bases left between them. The CDR3: CASSPGPYEQYV. The CDR3 DNA sequence: TGTGCCAGCAGCCCAGGGCCCTACGAGCAGTACGTC.

CDR3 bases: TGCGCCAGCAGCCGGGGGGTGGACGGGACTGAAGCTTTCTTT. Its protein product is CASSRGVDGTEAFF. This chain uses TRBV5-1 with TRBJ1-1, with D perhaps TRBD1 (5 bases). The CDR3 has 14 residues. The V gene's germline CDR1 is SGHRS and CDR2 YFSETQ. Trimming left V 4 bases short and J 5 bases short, with 15 bases between.

This clonotype was observed a few times. The chain joins TRBV7-3 to TRBJ2-7, with TRBD1 identical over 7 bases. Germline trimming cut 5 bases from V and 5 bases from J; bases unmatched to any gene: 6. Germline lookup yields CDR1 SGHTA and CDR2 FQGTGA. This CDR3 has 13 amino acids. Written as DNA, the CDR3 is TGTGCCAGCAGCCCCCGACAGGGTGACGAGCAGTACTTC. Translating gives CASSPRQGDEQYF.

CDR3 sequence (DNA): TGTGCCAGCAGCTTGAGCGGGAGGGCCGCAGATGAGCAGTTCTTC. Translation gives CASSLSGRAADEQFF. The chain carries TRBV5-6 and TRBJ2-1, with 10 bases lining up with TRBD2. The germline CDR1 and CDR2 sequences are SGHDT and YYEEEE. The junction had 6 bases not matched to a gene; V was cut back by 1 base and J by 8 bases. The CDR3 consists of 15 residues. The complete variable domain, with remaining parts taken from reference TRBV5-6 and TRBJ2-1, reads DAGVTQSPTHLIKTRGQQVTLRCSPKSGHDTVSWYQQALGQGPQFIFQYYEEEERQRGNFPDRFSGHQFPNYSSELNVNALLLGDSALYLCASSLSGRAADEQFFGPGTRLTVL.

This clonotype was counted a few times. The rearrangement links TRBV7-2 to TRBJ2-1; D is uncertain. Trimming left V 3 bases short and J 8 bases short, with 8 bases between. This CDR3 has 12 amino acids. Germline V CDR1 and CDR2: SGHTA, FQGNSA. This chain's CDR3 is CASSLLSYEQFF. In DNA form, the CDR3 reads TGTGCCAGCAGCTTGCTGAGTTATGAGCAGTTCTTC. Combining the CDR3 with reference TRBV7-2 and TRBJ2-1 gives the whole variable domain GAGVSQSPSNKVTEKGKDVELRCDPISGHTALYWYRQSLGQGLEFLIYFQGNSAPDKSGLPSDRFSAERTGGSVSTLTIQRTQQEDSAVYLCASSLLSYEQFFGPGTRLTVL.

This clonotype turned up a few times. The gene calls are TRBV5-6 and TRBJ1-2, with D maybe TRBD1 (5 bases). This CDR3 is built from 13 residues. The germline V and J ends were trimmed by 6 bases and 7 bases, with 16 bases remaining between them. Germline loops: CDR1 SGHDT, CDR2 YYEEEE. This CDR3 is CASTIGAGSGYTF. DNA of the CDR3: TGTGCCAGCACTATTGGGGCAGGGAGTGGCTACACCTTC.

This clonotype was observed a few times. This chain links TRBV5-1 with TRBJ2-5; no definite D call. Deletions cut 4 bases from V and 5 bases from J, with 12 bases between. Germline V gene data show CDR1 as SGHRS and CDR2 as YFSETQ. The CDR3 spans 13 residues. The CDR3 here is CASSPVVRETQYF. The CDR3 coding sequence is TGCGCCAGCAGCCCGGTCGTAAGGGAGACCCAGTACTTC. Looking up the rest from reference TRBV5-1 and TRBJ2-5 gives the full variable domain: KAGVTQTPRYLIKTRGQQVTLSCSPISGHRSVSWYQQTPGQGLQFLFEYFSETQRNKGNFPGRFSGRQFSNSRSEMNVSTLELGDSALYLCASSPVVRETQYFGPGTRLLVL.

J is TRBJ2-2 and V is TRBV6-2 or TRBV6-3; D is possibly TRBD1 (6 bases). The CDR3 runs to 15 residues. Germline V gene data show CDR1 as MNHEY and CDR2 as SVGEGT. The V and J ends lost 5 bases and 1 base respectively, with 11 bases between them. The CDR3 reads CASSPGTLNTGELFF. CDR3 in DNA: TGTGCCAGCAGTCCCGGGACATTGAACACCGGGGAGCTGTTTTTT.

Concerning this clonotype: A read error may account for a junction end that differs from germline. This CDR3 is CASSLSNPGELFF. CDR3 nucleotide sequence: TGTGCCAGCAGTTTATCGAACCCCGGGGAGCTGTTTTTT. The rearrangement links TRBV28 to TRBJ2-2; D not resolved. The CDR3 extends over 13 amino acids. The germline V gene encodes CDR1 MDHEN and CDR2 SYDVKM.

V is TRBV14 and J is TRBJ2-2, with a weak D call TRBD2 (5 bases). The CDR3 covers 16 residues. The germline CDR1 and CDR2 sequences are SGHDN and FVKESK. V lost 4 bases and J lost 5, with 17 bases in between. CDR3 in DNA: TGTGCCAGCAGCCCCTTGGCGCGGGCGAGGACCGGGGAGCTGTTTTTT. This gives the protein CASSPLARARTGELFF.

V is TRBV18 and J is TRBJ2-3; TRBD1 aligns across 8 bases. The germline gives CDR1 KGHSH, CDR2 LQKENI. This CDR3 is 16 amino acids long. Unmatched junction bases numbered 10, after V lost 6 bases and J lost 2 bases. The CDR3 spells CASSPQGATYTDTQYF. The CDR3 DNA follows: TGTGCCAGCTCGCCCCAGGGGGCCACCTACACAGATACGCAGTATTTT. The full variable domain, its missing parts supplied by reference TRBV18 and TRBJ2-3, is NAGVMQNPRHLVRRRGQEARLRCSPMKGHSHVYWYRQLPEEGLKFMVYLQKENIIDESGMPKERFSAEFPKEGPSILRIQQVVRGDSAAYFCASSPQGATYTDTQYFGPGTRLTVL.

This clonotype has more than one count but fewer than ten. The V gene is TRBV15, the J gene TRBJ2-3, with D unresolved. V was clipped by 5 bases and J by 5 bases, with 11 bases between them. Germline V gene data show CDR1 as LNHNV and CDR2 as YYDKDF (reference sequence). The CDR3 is 13 amino acids. This CDR3 reads CATSALYEDTQYF. The CDR3 coding sequence is TGTGCCACCAGCGCCTTATATGAAGATACGCAGTATTTT.

This clonotype was observed a handful of times. The chain has TRBV6-2 or TRBV6-3 and TRBJ2-7; 11 bases agree with TRBD2. The ends lost 8 bases at V and 3 bases at J; junction bases unmatched: 12. The CDR3 has 16 residues. The germline V gene has CDR1 MNHEY and CDR2 SVGEGT. The CDR3, as DNA: TGTGCCAGCTCTGGGCCCGGGACTAGCGGATTCTACGAGCAGTACGTC. It translates to CASSGPGTSGFYEQYV.